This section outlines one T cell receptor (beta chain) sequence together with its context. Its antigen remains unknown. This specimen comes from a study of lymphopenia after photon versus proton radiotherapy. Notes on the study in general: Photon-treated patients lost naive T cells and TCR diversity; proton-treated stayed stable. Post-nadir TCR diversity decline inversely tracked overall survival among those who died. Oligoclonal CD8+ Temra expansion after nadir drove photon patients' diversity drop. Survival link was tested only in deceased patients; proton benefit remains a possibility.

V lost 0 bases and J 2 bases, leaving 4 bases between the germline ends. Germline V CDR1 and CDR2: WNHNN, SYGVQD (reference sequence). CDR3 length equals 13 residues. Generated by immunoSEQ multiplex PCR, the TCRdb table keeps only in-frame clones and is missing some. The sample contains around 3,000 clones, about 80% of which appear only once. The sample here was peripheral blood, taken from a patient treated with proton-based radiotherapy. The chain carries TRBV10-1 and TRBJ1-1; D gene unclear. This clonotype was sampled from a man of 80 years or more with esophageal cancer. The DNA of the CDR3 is TGCGCCAGCAGTGAGTCGTACAACACTGAAGCTTTCTTT. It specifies CASSESYNTEAFF.